This T cell receptor beta chain derives from a study of shared clonotypes between healthy human individuals. The CDR3 runs to 15 residues. Germline-derived CDR1 and CDR2 are MDHEN and SYDVKM. V gave up 3 bases and J gave up 5 bases; unmatched junction bases: 8. Data came from immunoSEQ multiplex PCR; TCRdb stores just in-frame clones and leaves some out. The sample holds roughly 2.4 million clones; around 95% are singletons and the top ten take roughly 0.13%. Study-wide results and limits: Exclusively blood specimens were collected; tissue repertoires likely differ.

The authors divided CD4+ cells into CD45RA+ naive and CD45RA-negative memory subsets. Concerning this clone itself: The target antigen is unknown.

The chain carries TRBV28 and TRBJ2-7, with 9 bases that match TRBD1. The clonotype was recovered from a man in his late teens or twenties in good health. Specimen: naive CD4+ T cells sorted from blood. Subset here: CD45RA+ positively selected. The CDR3 DNA is TGTGCCAGCAGTTTTGGGACAGGGAGGTCAGACGAGCAGTACTTC. It specifies CASSFGTGRSDEQYF.